This TCR beta chain was sequenced for a study of CD8 T cells in Susac syndrome. CDR1 is LNHDA, CDR2 SQIVND, per germline (reference sequence). This CDR3 region has 21 residues. Trimming shortened V by 6 bases and J by 0 bases, and 30 bases separated the two germline ends. TCR beta sequencing was performed on blood CD8+ and CD4+ T cells. Negative isolation yielded the CD8+ and CD4+ T cells, while FACS enriched the TEMRA cells. When the RNA was reverse transcribed, random hexamers were used with an input of roughly 0.45 to 1 ug. Amplification of TCR beta CDR3 spanned 54 Vbeta and 13 Jbeta via immunoSEQ multiplex PCR. TCRdb ran MiXCR on the immunoSEQ multiplex PCR reads and lists one entry per CDR3 protein. The sample lists 100,000 to 150,000 distinct CDR3 sequences; over 85% were seen once.

Sequencing was done on a sample of CD8+ T cells from PBMCs. This sequence was found in a human donor with multiple sclerosis. The chain has TRBV19 and TRBJ1-5; maybe TRBD1 (6 bases). DNA of the CDR3: TGTGCCAGTAGCAGATACACCGAGGACAGCGGGCACTTTTATAGCAATCAGCCCCAGCATTTT. It specifies CASSRYTEDSGHFYSNQPQHF.